This T cell receptor beta chain is from a study of shared clonotypes between healthy human individuals. Overall study context: The donors, two women and a few men, were aged 18 to 49. CD4 naive and memory got three plates each, CD8 naive two, CD8 memory one. Whole-study results and caveats: Enrolling few donors narrowed the genetic and exposure-history diversity that was represented.

The CDR3 covers 14 residues. The germline V gene has CDR1 SNHLY and CDR2 FYNNEI. V lost 3 bases and J lost 9, with 14 bases in between. Participating donors were healthy, HIV-negative adults free of recent acute infections or vaccinations. Some clones are missing from TCRdb's copy, which holds only in-frame ones; the method was immunoSEQ multiplex PCR. Of hundreds of thousands of clones listed, approximately 97% are singletons. Concerning this clone: Its specificity is unknown.

This chain links TRBV2 with TRBJ2-2; no definite D call. The sequenced sample consisted of naive CD4+ T cells sorted from blood. Subset in this sample: CD45RA+ positively selected. The receptor comes from a woman aged 25-40 years in good health. CDR3 sequence (DNA): TGTGCCAGCAGTGATAACGGGTATTCTCGGGAGCTGTTTTTT. Its translation: CASSDNGYSRELFF.